What follows describes a single TCR beta chain. Its antigen is unknown. Use of 60 Vbeta and 13 Jbeta primers characterized the PCR. As processed by the authors: Counted up in a later analysis, unique TCR beta chains came to 65 million to 80 million, with 9.5 million to 13 million shared. Clones were sequenced by immunoSEQ multiplex PCR, and TCRdb holds only the in-frame ones, with some missing. The V and J calls and clone size were taken over from that table, and D and trimming were inferred from the DNA. Of 85,000 to 120,000 clones in the sample, approximately 77% were seen once. V lost 5 bases, J lost 7 bases, and 11 bases stayed unmatched. Germline V lookup: CDR1 GTSNPN, CDR2 SVGIG (reference sequence). The CDR3 consists of 14 residues. This specimen comes from a study of cytomegalovirus exposure and HLA in healthy donors. Study-level points and caveats: V- and J-gene trimming of TCR beta was linked (in a later analysis) to a missense DCLRE1C variant. Compared with the approximately 680-donor mean, an Asian-associated ancestry cluster reportedly had fewer N-insertions, according to a later analysis. For cytomegalovirus status, the classifier reportedly gave diagnoses with high specificity and sensitivity.

The chain joins TRBV30 to TRBJ2-1, with 7 bases identical to TRBD1. This receptor was obtained from a male donor in good health and CMV-seropositive. The specimen was PBMCs. The CDR3 protein is CAWGPHNRGNEQFF. Here the CDR3 DNA reads TGTGCCTGGGGCCCGCACAACAGGGGAAATGAGCAGTTCTTC.